This T cell receptor beta chain derives from a study of blood T cells in healthy people across ages. Study results and limitations: Long-lived and aged donors differed, with more naive CD4+ cells and higher diversity in the long-lived.

There are a few counts of this clonotype. Antigen specificity is unknown. A J-beta primer mix and a sample-barcoded 5' primer were used in a second PCR of about 7 to 12 cycles. TCRdb ran MiXCR on the 5' RACE reads and lists one entry per CDR3 protein. Here the sample spans hundreds of thousands of distinct CDR3 sequences, over 40% being singletons. Per germline, CDR1 MNHEY and CDR2 SVGAGI. This CDR3 has 15 amino acids. V shed 6 bases, J shed 6 bases, and the junction held 14 bases outside the gene matches. Per sample, at least 6 micrograms of total RNA were extracted. The material sequenced was blood. This sequence was found in an older man in good health. The chain combines TRBV6-5 with TRBJ2-7; 7 bases are shared with TRBD1. CDR3 in amino acids: CASRPKTGRLGEQYF. In DNA, the CDR3 is TGTGCCAGCAGGCCCAAGACAGGGCGGTTAGGCGAGCAGTACTTC.